This TCR beta chain was sequenced in a study of neurological immune-mediated disorders. Comment on this clonotype: No antigen is known for it. Mismatch with germline at one junction end may stem from a read error.

CDR1 and CDR2 (germline): MNHNY, SVGAGI (reference sequence). This CDR3 comprises 14 residues. Broader study findings: Among expanded clones, no CDR3 amino acid sequences were shared across subjects, a pattern suggesting private repertoires in all groups.

TCRdb reprocessed the 5' RACE reads via MiXCR and lists one record per CDR3 protein. Among 57,000 or so distinct CDR3 sequences listed, over 10% were seen once. The V and J genes are TRBV6-6 and TRBJ2-2, with D possibly TRBD2 on 6 matching bases. The TCR comes from a man between 60 and 75 years old in good health. Sequencing was done on a sample of PBMCs. The CDR3 DNA reads TGTGTCAGCCGCCGAGGAGGGGTCACCGGGGAGCTGTTTTTT. This codes for CVSRRGGVTGELFF.